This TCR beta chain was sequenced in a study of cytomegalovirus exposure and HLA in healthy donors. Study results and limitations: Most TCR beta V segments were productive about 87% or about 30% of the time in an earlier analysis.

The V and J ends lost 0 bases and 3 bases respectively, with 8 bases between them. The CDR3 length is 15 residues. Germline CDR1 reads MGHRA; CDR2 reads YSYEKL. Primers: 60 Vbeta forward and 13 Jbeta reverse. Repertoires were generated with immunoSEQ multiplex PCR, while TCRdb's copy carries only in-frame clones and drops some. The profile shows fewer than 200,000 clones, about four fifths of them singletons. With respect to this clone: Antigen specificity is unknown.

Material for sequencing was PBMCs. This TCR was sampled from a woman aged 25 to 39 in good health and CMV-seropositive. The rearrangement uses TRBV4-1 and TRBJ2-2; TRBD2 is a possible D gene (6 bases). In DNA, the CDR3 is TGCGCCAGCAGCCAAGAGGGGGGACACACCGGGGAGCTGTTTTTT. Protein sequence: CASSQEGGHTGELFF.